This T cell receptor (beta chain) was found in a study of identical twins. This clonotype has ten or more counts. TCRdb analysed the 5' RACE reads with MiXCR anew, one entry per CDR3 protein. The sample holds roughly 690,000 distinct CDR3 sequences, approximately 6% seen once. V was cut by 1 base and J by 2 bases, with 8 bases left in between. The CDR3 totals 15 residues. This receptor was taken from a man aged 18 to 29 in good health. The rearrangement uses TRBV12-3 or TRBV12-4 and TRBJ2-2, with D perhaps TRBD1 (5 bases). Input material: naive T cells sorted from blood. CDR3 in amino acids: CASSLGRVNTGELFF. The CDR3 DNA follows: TGTGCCAGCAGTTTAGGCAGGGTAAACACCGGGGAGCTGTTTTTT.